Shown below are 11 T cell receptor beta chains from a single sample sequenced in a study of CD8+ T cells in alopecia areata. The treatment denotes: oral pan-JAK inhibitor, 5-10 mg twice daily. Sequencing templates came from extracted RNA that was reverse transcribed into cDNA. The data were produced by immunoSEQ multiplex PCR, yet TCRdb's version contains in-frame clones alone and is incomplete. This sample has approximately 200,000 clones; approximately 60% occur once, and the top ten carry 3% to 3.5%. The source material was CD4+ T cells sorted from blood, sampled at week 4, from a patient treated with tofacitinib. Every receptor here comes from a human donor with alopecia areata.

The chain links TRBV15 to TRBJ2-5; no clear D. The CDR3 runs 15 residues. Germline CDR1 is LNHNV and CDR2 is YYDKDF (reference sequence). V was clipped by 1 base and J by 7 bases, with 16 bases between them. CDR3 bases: TGTGCCACCAGCAGAGTGTTGGTCGGGCCTGGGACCCAGTACTTC. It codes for CATSRVLVGPGTQYF.

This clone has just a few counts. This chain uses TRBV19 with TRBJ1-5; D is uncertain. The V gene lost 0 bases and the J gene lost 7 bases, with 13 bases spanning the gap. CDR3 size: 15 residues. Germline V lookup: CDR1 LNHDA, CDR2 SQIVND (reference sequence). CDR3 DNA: TGTGCCAGTAGTATAGATGGAGGAGAACGACAGCCCCAGCATTTT. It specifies CASSIDGGERQPQHF. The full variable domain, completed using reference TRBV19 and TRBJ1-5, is DGGITQSPKYLFRKEGQNVTLSCEQNLNHDAMYWYRQDPGQGLRLIYYSQIVNDFQKGDIAEGYSVSREKKESFPLTVTSAQKNPTAFYLCASSIDGGERQPQHFGDGTRLSIL.

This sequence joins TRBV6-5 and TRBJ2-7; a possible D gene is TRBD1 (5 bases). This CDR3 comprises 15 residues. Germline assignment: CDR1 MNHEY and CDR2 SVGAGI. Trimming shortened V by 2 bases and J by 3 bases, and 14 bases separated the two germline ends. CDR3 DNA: TGTGCCAGCAGTTACGCGACAGCCTTGGGCTACGAGCAGTACTTC. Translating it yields CASSYATALGYEQYF.

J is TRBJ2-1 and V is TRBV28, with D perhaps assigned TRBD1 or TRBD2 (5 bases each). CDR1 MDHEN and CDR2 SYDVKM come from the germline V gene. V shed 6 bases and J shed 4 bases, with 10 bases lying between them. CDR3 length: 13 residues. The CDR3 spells CASRGDVYNEQFF. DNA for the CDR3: TGTGCCAGCAGAGGGGACGTGTACAATGAGCAGTTCTTC.

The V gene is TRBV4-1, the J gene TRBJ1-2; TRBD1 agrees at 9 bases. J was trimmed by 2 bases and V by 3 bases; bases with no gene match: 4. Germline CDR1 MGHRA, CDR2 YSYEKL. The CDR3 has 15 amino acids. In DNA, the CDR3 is TGCGCCAGCAGCCATTGGGACAGGGCCAACTATGGCTACACCTTC. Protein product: CASSHWDRANYGYTF.

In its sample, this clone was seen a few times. The CDR3 sequence is CASSLFEGTQYF. For the CDR3, the DNA is TGTGCCAGCAGCTTATTCGAAGGGACCCAGTACTTC. V is TRBV7-9 and J is TRBJ2-5; D remains ambiguous. The CDR3 is 12 amino acids. From germline, CDR1 is SEHNR and CDR2 FQNEAQ (reference sequence). Trimming cost V 2 bases and J 7 bases, with 8 bases left between them. Supplemented by reference TRBV7-9 and TRBJ2-5, the full variable domain reads DTGVSQNPRHKITKRGQNVTFRCDPISEHNRLYWYRQTLGQGPEFLTYFQNEAQLEKSRLLSDRFSAERPKGSFSTLEIQRTEQGDSAMYLCASSLFEGTQYFGPGTRLLVL.

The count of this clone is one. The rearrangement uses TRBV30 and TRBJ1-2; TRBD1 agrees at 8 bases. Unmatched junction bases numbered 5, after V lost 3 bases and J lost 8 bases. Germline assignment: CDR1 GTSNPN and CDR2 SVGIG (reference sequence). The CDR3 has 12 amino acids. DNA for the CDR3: TGTGCCTGGAGCGCAGGGGGCGGAGGCTACACCTTC. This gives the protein CAWSAGGGGYTF.

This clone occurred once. In DNA, the CDR3 is TGCGCCAGCAGCCAAGTCTCACTTACGCGGGGTTTTGGCTACACCTTC. Translated, it gives CASSQVSLTRGFGYTF. The chain joins TRBV4-1 to TRBJ1-2; D remains ambiguous. V was pared by 1 base and J by 7 bases, with 19 bases between. The CDR3 runs to 16 residues. The V gene's germline CDR1 is MGHRA and CDR2 YSYEKL.

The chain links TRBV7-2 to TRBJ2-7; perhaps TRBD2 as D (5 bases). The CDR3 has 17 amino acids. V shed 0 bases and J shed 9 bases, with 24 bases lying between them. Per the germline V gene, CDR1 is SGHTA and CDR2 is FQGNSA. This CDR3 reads CASSLALSGGGTTAQYF. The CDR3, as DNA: TGTGCCAGCAGCTTAGCGCTATCCGGCGGAGGTACCACCGCGCAGTACTTC.

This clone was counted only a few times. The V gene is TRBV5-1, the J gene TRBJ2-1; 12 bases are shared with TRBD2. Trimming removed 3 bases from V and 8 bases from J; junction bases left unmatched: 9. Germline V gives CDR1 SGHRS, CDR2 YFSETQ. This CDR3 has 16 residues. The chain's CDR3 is CASSSLAGGHLDEQFF. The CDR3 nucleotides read TGCGCCAGCAGCTCCCTAGCGGGGGGGCATTTGGATGAGCAGTTCTTC.

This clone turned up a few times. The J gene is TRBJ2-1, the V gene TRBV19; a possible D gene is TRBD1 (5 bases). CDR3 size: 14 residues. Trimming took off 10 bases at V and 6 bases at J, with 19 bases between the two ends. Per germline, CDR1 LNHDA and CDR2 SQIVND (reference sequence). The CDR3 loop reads CATAPITGRNEQFF. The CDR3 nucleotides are TGTGCCACCGCCCCGATAACAGGTCGCAATGAGCAGTTCTTC.